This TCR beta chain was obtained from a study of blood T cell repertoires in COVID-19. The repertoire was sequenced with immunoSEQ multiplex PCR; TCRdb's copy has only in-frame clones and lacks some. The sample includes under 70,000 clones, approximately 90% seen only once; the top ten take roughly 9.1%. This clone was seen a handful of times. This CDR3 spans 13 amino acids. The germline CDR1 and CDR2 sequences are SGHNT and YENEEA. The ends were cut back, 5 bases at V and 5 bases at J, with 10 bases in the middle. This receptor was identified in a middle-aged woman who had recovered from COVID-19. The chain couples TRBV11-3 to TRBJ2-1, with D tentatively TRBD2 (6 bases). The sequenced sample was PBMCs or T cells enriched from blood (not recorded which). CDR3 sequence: CASSGRGDNEQFF. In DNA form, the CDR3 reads TGTGCCAGCAGCGGGCGGGGAGACAATGAGCAGTTCTTC. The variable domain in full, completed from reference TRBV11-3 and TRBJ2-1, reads EAGVVQSPRYKIIEKKQPVAFWCNPISGHNTLYWYLQNLGQGPELLIRYENEEAVDDSQLPKDRFSAERLKGVDSTLKIQPAELGDSAVYLCASSGRGDNEQFFGPGTRLTVL.